A selection of T cell receptor beta chains follows, all from one sample in a study of Ad26.COV2.S vaccination and SARS-CoV-2 variants. Clones were read by immunoSEQ multiplex PCR, and TCRdb kept only the in-frame ones, dropping some. The table has 200,000 to 300,000 clones, over 75% seen once. The starting material was peripheral blood, obtained in a trial of Ad26.COV2.S vaccine versus placebo. Source of these receptors: a person between 18 and 60 years old who received the Ad26.COV2.S COVID-19 vaccine or a placebo. CDR3s include the opening cysteine and the closing phenylalanine or tryptophan. A D gene is named only where the DNA matches it firmly. Only part of the rows carry a size: once, few, many, or a class if the clone is expanded.

V: TRBV2
size: .
D: .
J: TRBJ1-1
CDR3: CASSEDGRGGDTEAFF
DNA: TGTGCCAGCAGTGAGGACGGACGGGGTGGAGACACTGAAGCTTTCTTT

V: TRBV7-5
size: .
D: .
J: TRBJ2-7
CDR3: CARSLRRGGTLSRYEQYF
DNA: TGTGCCAGAAGCTTACGGCGGGGGGGCACCCTTTCGCGTTACGAGCAGTACTTC

V: TRBV24-1
size: .
D: .
J: TRBJ2-1
CDR3: CATSDFPERNNEQFF
DNA: TGTGCCACCAGTGATTTCCCAGAGCGCAACAATGAGCAGTTCTTC

V: TRBV3-1/TRBV3-2
size: once
D: .
J: TRBJ2-2
CDR3: CASRRDRRSTGELFF
DNA: TGTGCCAGCAGGAGGGACCGCCGATCCACCGGGGAGCTGTTTTTT

V: TRBV7-9
size: .
D: TRBD1
J: TRBJ1-1
CDR3: CASSEQGVNTEAFF
DNA: TGTGCCAGCAGCGAACAGGGGGTGAACACTGAAGCTTTCTTT

V: TRBV18
size: .
D: TRBD1
J: TRBJ1-6
CDR3: CASSPGDSSSPLHF
DNA: TGTGCCAGCTCACCCGGGGACAGTTCTTCACCCCTCCACTTT

V: TRBV19
size: .
D: .
J: TRBJ2-1
CDR3: CATGAGNEQFF
DNA: TGTGCCACGGGGGCTGGCAATGAGCAGTTCTTC

V: TRBV3-1/TRBV3-2
size: .
D: .
J: TRBJ2-6
CDR3: CASSQRNLGGANVLTF
DNA: TGTGCCAGCAGCCAACGCAATTTAGGTGGGGCCAACGTCCTGACTTTC

V: TRBV6-2/TRBV6-3
size: .
D: .
J: TRBJ2-3
CDR3: CASSYSKRGATDHDTDTQYF
DNA: TGTGCCAGCAGTTACTCTAAAAGGGGCGCGACAGACCACGACACAGATACGCAGTATTTT

V: TRBV7-2
size: .
D: .
J: TRBJ1-2
CDR3: CASSLTRDPYGYTF
DNA: TGTGCCAGCAGCTTGACACGGGACCCTTATGGCTACACCTTC

V: TRBV6-6
size: .
D: .
J: TRBJ2-7
CDR3: CASSYRESWAEQYF
DNA: TGTGCCAGCAGTTACAGGGAATCCTGGGCCGAGCAGTACTTC

V: TRBV10-2
size: .
D: TRBD2
J: TRBJ2-2
CDR3: CASSEPVKTGRTGELFF
DNA: TGCGCCAGCAGTGAGCCGGTAAAGACCGGGAGGACCGGGGAGCTGTTTTTT

V: TRBV18
size: .
D: .
J: TRBJ2-7
CDR3: CASSPLPEEGEQYF
DNA: TGTGCCAGCTCACCTTTACCAGAGGAGGGCGAGCAGTACTTC

V: TRBV10-2
size: once
D: .
J: TRBJ1-1
CDR3: CASRKGNMNTEAFF
DNA: TGCGCCAGCAGGAAGGGTAACATGAACACTGAAGCTTTCTTT

V: TRBV5-1
size: .
D: .
J: TRBJ2-5
CDR3: CASRLPSAPGETQYF
DNA: TGCGCCAGCAGACTCCCTAGCGCCCCAGGGGAGACCCAGTACTTC

V: TRBV5-5
size: .
D: TRBD1
J: TRBJ1-4
CDR3: CASSVEMTGGREKLFF
DNA: TGTGCCAGCAGCGTCGAGATGACAGGGGGTCGTGAAAAACTGTTTTTT

V: TRBV24-1
size: few
D: .
J: TRBJ1-5
CDR3: CATAEGFGQPQHF
DNA: TGTGCCACCGCTGAAGGATTCGGGCAGCCCCAGCATTTT

V: TRBV19
size: .
D: .
J: TRBJ1-6
CDR3: CASSIARPGPLHF
DNA: TGTGCCAGTAGTATAGCCCGACCCGGACCCCTCCACTTT

V: TRBV2
size: .
D: .
J: TRBJ1-2
CDR3: CASSEGLGGYTF
DNA: TGTGCCAGCAGTGAAGGCCTGGGAGGCTACACCTTC

V: TRBV9
size: .
D: TRBD1
J: TRBJ1-1
CDR3: CASSVRDSYTEAFF
DNA: TGTGCCAGCAGCGTAAGGGACAGTTACACTGAAGCTTTCTTT

V: TRBV6-5
size: .
D: TRBD2
J: TRBJ2-7
CDR3: CASSYSGVAGEGEQYF
DNA: TGTGCCAGCAGTTACTCGGGGGTAGCGGGGGAAGGGGAGCAGTACTTC

V: TRBV5-4
size: .
D: TRBD1
J: TRBJ1-6
CDR3: CASSLATGGYSPLHF
DNA: TGTGCCAGCAGCTTGGCAACAGGGGGCTATTCACCCCTCCACTTT

V: TRBV10-3
size: .
D: TRBD1
J: TRBJ2-3
CDR3: CAISYDSGGTQYF
DNA: TGTGCCATCAGTTACGATTCAGGGGGAACGCAGTATTTT

V: TRBV27
size: .
D: TRBD1
J: TRBJ2-5
CDR3: CASSPGTGQETQYF
DNA: TGTGCCAGCAGTCCCGGGACAGGACAAGAGACCCAGTACTTC

V: TRBV6-6
size: .
D: TRBD1
J: TRBJ1-5
CDR3: CASSYLGGGQPQHF
DNA: TGTGCCAGCAGTTACTTAGGGGGCGGTCAGCCCCAGCATTTT

V: TRBV5-1
size: .
D: .
J: TRBJ2-1
CDR3: CASSWDGTDYNEQFF
DNA: TGCGCCAGCAGCTGGGACGGGACGGATTACAATGAGCAGTTCTTC

V: TRBV5-1
size: .
D: TRBD2
J: TRBJ2-7
CDR3: CASSTAGGYEQYF
DNA: TGCGCCAGCAGCACCGCGGGGGGCTACGAGCAGTACTTC

V: TRBV7-9
size: .
D: .
J: TRBJ1-5
CDR3: CASSADGNSNQPQHF
DNA: TGTGCCAGCAGCGCCGACGGGAATAGCAATCAGCCCCAGCATTTT

V: TRBV30
size: .
D: TRBD2
J: TRBJ2-1
CDR3: CACWTSGGDNEQFF
DNA: TGTGCCTGTTGGACTAGCGGGGGGGACAATGAGCAGTTCTTC

V: TRBV6-5
size: .
D: .
J: TRBJ2-7
CDR3: CASSSLLRGEQYF
DNA: TGTGCCAGCAGTTCTTTACTCCGGGGCGAGCAGTACTTC

V: TRBV2
size: .
D: .
J: TRBJ1-5
CDR3: CASMPGPSNQPQHF
DNA: TGTGCCAGCATGCCCGGGCCCAGCAATCAGCCCCAGCATTTT

V: TRBV19
size: .
D: .
J: TRBJ2-6
CDR3: CASSIISSGANVLTF
DNA: TGTGCCAGTAGTATAATTTCCTCTGGGGCCAACGTCCTGACTTTC

V: TRBV7-9
size: .
D: .
J: TRBJ2-3
CDR3: CASSLVGTQYF
DNA: TGTGCCAGCAGCTTAGTTGGTACGCAGTATTTT

V: TRBV5-4
size: .
D: TRBD1
J: TRBJ1-1
CDR3: CASTLSLGQMNTEAFF
DNA: TGTGCCAGCACCCTCTCTTTGGGACAGATGAACACTGAAGCTTTCTTT

V: TRBV9
size: .
D: TRBD2
J: TRBJ2-5
CDR3: CARSAPGTSGGGTQYF
DNA: TGTGCCCGCAGCGCGCCCGGGACTAGCGGGGGGGGGACCCAGTACTTC

V: TRBV11-3
size: .
D: .
J: TRBJ2-2
CDR3: CASSPRNTGELFF
DNA: TGTGCCAGCAGCCCCCGGAACACCGGGGAGCTGTTTTTT

V: TRBV3-1/TRBV3-2
size: .
D: TRBD1
J: TRBJ1-6
CDR3: CASSLGQGNSPLHF
DNA: TGTGCCAGCAGCCTCGGACAGGGGAATTCACCCCTCCACTTT

V: TRBV14
size: .
D: .
J: TRBJ2-5
CDR3: CASSQGYGTPQETQYF
DNA: TGTGCCAGCAGCCAAGGGTATGGGACACCGCAAGAGACCCAGTACTTC

V: TRBV28
size: .
D: .
J: TRBJ2-7
CDR3: CASSLSGFYEQYF
DNA: TGTGCCAGCAGTTTGTCGGGATTCTACGAGCAGTACTTC

V: TRBV5-1
size: once
D: .
J: TRBJ1-1
CDR3: CASSTGTENTEAFF
DNA: TGCGCCAGCAGCACCGGGACGGAGAACACTGAAGCTTTCTTT

V: TRBV29-1
size: .
D: .
J: TRBJ2-1
CDR3: CSVENLGNEQFF
DNA: TGCAGCGTTGAAAATCTGGGGAATGAGCAGTTCTTC

V: TRBV18
size: .
D: TRBD2
J: TRBJ2-3
CDR3: CASSPALTSASTDTQYF
DNA: TGTGCCAGCTCCCCAGCTCTGACTAGCGCTAGCACAGATACGCAGTATTTT

V: TRBV5-4
size: .
D: .
J: TRBJ2-2
CDR3: CASSLGGGDTGELFF
DNA: TGTGCCAGCAGCTTAGGTGGGGGAGACACCGGGGAGCTGTTTTTT

V: TRBV10-3
size: .
D: .
J: TRBJ2-5
CDR3: CAISERGADGLGGTQYF
DNA: TGTGCCATCAGTGAGAGAGGGGCAGATGGGTTAGGTGGGACCCAGTACTTC

V: TRBV7-2
size: .
D: .
J: TRBJ2-5
CDR3: CASSLWPGETQYF
DNA: TGTGCCAGCAGCTTATGGCCCGGAGAGACCCAGTACTTC

V: TRBV6-5
size: .
D: .
J: TRBJ1-5
CDR3: CASREGGDGNQPQHF
DNA: TGTGCCAGCAGGGAGGGGGGCGATGGCAATCAGCCCCAGCATTTT

V: TRBV5-6
size: .
D: .
J: TRBJ2-7
CDR3: CASSLQGPYEQYF
DNA: TGTGCCAGCAGCTTGCAGGGTCCCTACGAGCAGTACTTC

V: TRBV7-2
size: .
D: TRBD1
J: TRBJ2-5
CDR3: CASSLGGGWETQYF
DNA: TGTGCCAGCAGCTTAGGAGGGGGCTGGGAGACCCAGTACTTC

V: TRBV19
size: .
D: TRBD1
J: TRBJ2-4
CDR3: CASSLDRGLAKNIQYF
DNA: TGTGCCAGTAGTCTAGACAGGGGACTAGCCAAAAACATTCAGTACTTC

V: TRBV19
size: .
D: .
J: TRBJ1-3
CDR3: CASSMGGTGNTIYF
DNA: TGTGCCAGTAGTATGGGAGGGACTGGAAACACCATATATTTT

V: TRBV6-1
size: .
D: .
J: TRBJ2-1
CDR3: CASSETSNEQFF
DNA: TGTGCCAGCAGTGAAACGTCCAATGAGCAGTTCTTC

V: TRBV11-2
size: few
D: .
J: TRBJ2-1
CDR3: CASSLDFQGWNNEQFF
DNA: TGTGCCAGCAGCTTAGATTTCCAAGGTTGGAACAATGAGCAGTTCTTC

V: TRBV19
size: .
D: TRBD2
J: TRBJ2-1
CDR3: CASNRGRNNEQFF
DNA: TGTGCCAGTAATCGCGGGAGGAACAATGAGCAGTTCTTC

V: TRBV28
size: .
D: .
J: TRBJ1-2
CDR3: CASSPRGINYGYTF
DNA: TGTGCCAGCAGTCCAAGGGGCATTAACTATGGCTACACCTTC

V: TRBV18
size: once
D: TRBD2
J: TRBJ2-1
CDR3: CASSPVLAGGTAREQFF
DNA: TGTGCCAGCTCACCCGTACTAGCGGGAGGGACCGCACGTGAGCAGTTCTTC